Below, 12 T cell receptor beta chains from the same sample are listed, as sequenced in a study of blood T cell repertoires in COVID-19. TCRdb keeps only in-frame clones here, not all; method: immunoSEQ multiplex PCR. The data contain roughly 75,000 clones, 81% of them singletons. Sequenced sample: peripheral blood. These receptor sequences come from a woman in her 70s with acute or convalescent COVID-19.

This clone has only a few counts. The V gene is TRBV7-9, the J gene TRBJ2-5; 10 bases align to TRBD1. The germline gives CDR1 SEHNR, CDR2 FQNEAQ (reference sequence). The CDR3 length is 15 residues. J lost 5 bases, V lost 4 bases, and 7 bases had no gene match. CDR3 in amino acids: CASSSTGGESETQYF. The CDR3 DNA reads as TGTGCCAGCAGCTCGACAGGGGGCGAGTCGGAGACCCAGTACTTC.

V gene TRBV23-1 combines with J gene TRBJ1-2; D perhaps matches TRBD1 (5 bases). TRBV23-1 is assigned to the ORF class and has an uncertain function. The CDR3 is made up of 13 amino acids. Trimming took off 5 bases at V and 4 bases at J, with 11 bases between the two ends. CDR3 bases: TGCGCCAGCAGTGGGGACGGGGGCTATGGCTACACCTTC. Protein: CASSGDGGYGYTF.

The CDR3 loop is CASSIDHGLGRGMIQPQHF. CDR3 nucleotides: TGTGCCAGTAGTATAGATCATGGTCTTGGACGGGGAATGATACAGCCCCAGCATTTT. The rearrangement links TRBV19 to TRBJ1-5, with D unclear. The CDR3 spans 19 residues. V lost 0 bases to trimming and J lost 7 bases, with 25 bases between them. Germline CDR1 and CDR2: LNHDA and SQIVND (reference sequence).

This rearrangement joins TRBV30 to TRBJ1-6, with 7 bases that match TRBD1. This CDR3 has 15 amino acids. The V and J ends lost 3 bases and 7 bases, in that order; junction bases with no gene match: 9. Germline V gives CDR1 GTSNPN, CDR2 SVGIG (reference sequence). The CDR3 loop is CAWRTTGTENSPLHF. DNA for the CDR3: TGTGCCTGGAGGACTACCGGGACAGAGAATTCACCCCTCCACTTT.

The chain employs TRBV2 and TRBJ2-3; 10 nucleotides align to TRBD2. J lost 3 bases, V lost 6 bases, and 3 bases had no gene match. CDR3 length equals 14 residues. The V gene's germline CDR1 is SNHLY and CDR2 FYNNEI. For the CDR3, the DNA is TGTGCCAGCAGCCCGGGACTAGCGACAGATACGCAGTATTTT. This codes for CASSPGLATDTQYF.

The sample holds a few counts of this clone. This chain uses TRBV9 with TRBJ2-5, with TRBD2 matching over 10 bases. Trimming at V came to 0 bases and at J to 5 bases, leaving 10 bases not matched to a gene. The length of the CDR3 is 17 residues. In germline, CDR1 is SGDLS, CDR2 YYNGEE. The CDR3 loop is CASSVGSSGRAIETQYF. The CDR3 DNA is TGTGCCAGCAGCGTAGGTTCAAGCGGGAGGGCAATTGAGACCCAGTACTTC.

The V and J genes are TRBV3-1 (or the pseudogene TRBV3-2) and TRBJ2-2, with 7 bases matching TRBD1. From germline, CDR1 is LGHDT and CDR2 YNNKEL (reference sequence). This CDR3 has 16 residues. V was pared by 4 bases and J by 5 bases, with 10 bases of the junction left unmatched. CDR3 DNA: TGTGCCAGCAGCCCGACCGGGACAGTCTTTACCGGGGAGCTGTTTTTT. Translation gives CASSPTGTVFTGELFF.

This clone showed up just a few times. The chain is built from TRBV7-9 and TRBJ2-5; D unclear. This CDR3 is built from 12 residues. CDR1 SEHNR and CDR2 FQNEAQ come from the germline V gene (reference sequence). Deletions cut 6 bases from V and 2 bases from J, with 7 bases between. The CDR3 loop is CASSLLQETQYF. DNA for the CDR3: TGTGCCAGCAGTTTACTTCAAGAGACCCAGTACTTC.

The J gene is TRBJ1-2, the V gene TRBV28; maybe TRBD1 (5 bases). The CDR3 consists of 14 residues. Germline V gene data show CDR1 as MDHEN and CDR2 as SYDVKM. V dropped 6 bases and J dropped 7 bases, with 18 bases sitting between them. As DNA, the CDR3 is TGTGCCAGCAGGCGGTCGGCAGGGTTGGGTGGCTACACCTTC. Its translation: CASRRSAGLGGYTF.

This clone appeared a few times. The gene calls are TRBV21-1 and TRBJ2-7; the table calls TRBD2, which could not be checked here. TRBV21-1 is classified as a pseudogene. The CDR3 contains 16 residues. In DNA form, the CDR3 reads TGTGCCAGCAGCAAAGTGGGTGGGCGGGGGTACTACGAGCAGTACTTC. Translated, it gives CASSKVGGRGYYEQYF.

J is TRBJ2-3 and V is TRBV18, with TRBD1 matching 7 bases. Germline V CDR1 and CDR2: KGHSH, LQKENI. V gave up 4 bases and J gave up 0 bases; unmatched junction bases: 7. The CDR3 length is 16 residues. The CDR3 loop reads CASSLIGGLSTDTQYF. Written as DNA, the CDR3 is TGTGCCAGCTCACTAATAGGGGGCCTTAGCACAGATACGCAGTATTTT. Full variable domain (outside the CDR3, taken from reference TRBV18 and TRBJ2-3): NAGVMQNPRHLVRRRGQEARLRCSPMKGHSHVYWYRQLPEEGLKFMVYLQKENIIDESGMPKERFSAEFPKEGPSILRIQQVVRGDSAAYFCASSLIGGLSTDTQYFGPGTRLTVL.

The CDR3 bases are TGCGCCAGCAGCTTGGAAGGAGGCAGAACCACTGAAGCTTTCTTT. This translates into CASSLEGGRTTEAFF. This rearrangement joins TRBV5-1 to TRBJ1-1; D not certain. The V gene lost 0 bases and the J gene lost 4 bases, with 13 bases spanning the gap. Germline lookup yields CDR1 SGHRS and CDR2 YFSETQ. The CDR3 is 15 residues long.